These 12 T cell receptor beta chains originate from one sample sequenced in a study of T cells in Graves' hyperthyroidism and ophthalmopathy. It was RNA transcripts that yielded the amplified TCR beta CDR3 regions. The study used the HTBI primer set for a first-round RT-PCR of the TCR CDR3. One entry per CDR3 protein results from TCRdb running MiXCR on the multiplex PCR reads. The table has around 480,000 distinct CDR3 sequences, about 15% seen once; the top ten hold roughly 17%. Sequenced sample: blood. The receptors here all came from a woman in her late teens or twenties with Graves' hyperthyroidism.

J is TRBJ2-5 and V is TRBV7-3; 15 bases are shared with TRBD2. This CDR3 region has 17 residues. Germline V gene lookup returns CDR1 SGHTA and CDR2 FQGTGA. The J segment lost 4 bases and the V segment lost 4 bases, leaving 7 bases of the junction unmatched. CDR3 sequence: CASSSGLAGGKGETQYF. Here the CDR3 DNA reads TGTGCCAGCAGCTCAGGACTAGCGGGAGGGAAGGGAGAGACCCAGTACTTC. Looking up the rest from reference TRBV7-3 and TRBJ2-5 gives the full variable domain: GAGVSQTPSNKVTEKGKYVELRCDPISGHTALYWYRQSLGQGPEFLIYFQGTGAADDSGLPNDRFFAVRPEGSVSTLKIQRTERGDSAVYLCASSSGLAGGKGETQYFGPGTRLLVL.

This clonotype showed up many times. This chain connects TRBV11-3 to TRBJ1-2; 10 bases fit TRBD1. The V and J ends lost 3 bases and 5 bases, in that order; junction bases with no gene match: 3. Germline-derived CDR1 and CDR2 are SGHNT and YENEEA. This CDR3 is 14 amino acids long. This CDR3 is CASSFGTGDYGYTF. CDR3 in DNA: TGTGCCAGCAGCTTCGGGACAGGGGATTATGGCTACACCTTC.

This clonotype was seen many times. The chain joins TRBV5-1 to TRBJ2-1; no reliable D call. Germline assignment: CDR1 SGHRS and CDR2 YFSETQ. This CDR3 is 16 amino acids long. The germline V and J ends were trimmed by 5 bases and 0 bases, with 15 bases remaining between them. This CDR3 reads CASSSPLYPSYNEQFF. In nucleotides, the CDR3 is TGCGCCAGCAGTTCCCCCCTGTACCCCTCCTACAATGAGCAGTTCTTC. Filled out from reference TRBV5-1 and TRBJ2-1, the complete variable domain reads KAGVTQTPRYLIKTRGQQVTLSCSPISGHRSVSWYQQTPGQGLQFLFEYFSETQRNKGNFPGRFSGRQFSNSRSEMNVSTLELGDSALYLCASSSPLYPSYNEQFFGPGTRLTVL.

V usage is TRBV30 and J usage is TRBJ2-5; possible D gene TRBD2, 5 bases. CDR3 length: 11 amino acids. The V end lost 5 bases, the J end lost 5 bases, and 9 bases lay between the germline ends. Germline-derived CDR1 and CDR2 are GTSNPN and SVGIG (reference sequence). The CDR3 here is CAWASSETQYF. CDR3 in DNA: TGTGCCTGGGCATCTAGCGAGACCCAGTACTTC.

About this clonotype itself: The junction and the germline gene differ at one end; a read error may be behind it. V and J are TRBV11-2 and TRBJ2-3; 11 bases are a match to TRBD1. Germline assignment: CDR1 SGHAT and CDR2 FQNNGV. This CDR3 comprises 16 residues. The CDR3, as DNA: TGCGCCAGCAGCCGTATCCCGGGACAGGGGGCAGATACGCAGTATTTT. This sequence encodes CASSRIPGQGADTQYF.

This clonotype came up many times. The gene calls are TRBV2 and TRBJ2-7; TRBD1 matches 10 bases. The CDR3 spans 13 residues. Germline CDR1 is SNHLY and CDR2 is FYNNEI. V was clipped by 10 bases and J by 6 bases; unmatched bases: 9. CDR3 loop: CAILDRGQSEQYF. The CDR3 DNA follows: TGTGCCATCTTAGACAGGGGGCAATCCGAGCAGTACTTC. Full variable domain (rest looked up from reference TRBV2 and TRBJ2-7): EPEVTQTPSHQVTQMGQEVILRCVPISNHLYFYWYRQILGQKVEFLVSFYNNEISEKSEIFDDQFSVERPDGSNFTLKIRSTKLEDSAMYFCAILDRGQSEQYFGPGTRLTVT.

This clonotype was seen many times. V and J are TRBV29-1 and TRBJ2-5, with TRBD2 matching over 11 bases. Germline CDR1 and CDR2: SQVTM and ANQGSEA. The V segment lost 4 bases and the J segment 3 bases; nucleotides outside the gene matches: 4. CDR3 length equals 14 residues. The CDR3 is CSVGGTSGKETQYF. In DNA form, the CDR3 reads TGCAGCGTTGGGGGGACTAGCGGAAAAGAGACCCAGTACTTC.

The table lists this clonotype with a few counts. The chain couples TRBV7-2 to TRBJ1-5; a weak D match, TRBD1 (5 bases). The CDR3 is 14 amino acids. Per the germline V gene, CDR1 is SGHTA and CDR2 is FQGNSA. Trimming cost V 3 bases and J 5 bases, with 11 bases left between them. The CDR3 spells CASSFLRGHQPQHF. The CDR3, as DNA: TGTGCCAGCAGCTTTTTGAGGGGCCATCAGCCCCAGCATTTT.

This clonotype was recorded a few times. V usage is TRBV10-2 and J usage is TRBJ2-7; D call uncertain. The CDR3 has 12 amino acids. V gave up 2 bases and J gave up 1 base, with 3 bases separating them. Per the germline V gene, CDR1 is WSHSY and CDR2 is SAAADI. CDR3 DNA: TGCGCCAGCAGTGAGACTTCCTACGAGCAGTACGTC. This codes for CASSETSYEQYV.

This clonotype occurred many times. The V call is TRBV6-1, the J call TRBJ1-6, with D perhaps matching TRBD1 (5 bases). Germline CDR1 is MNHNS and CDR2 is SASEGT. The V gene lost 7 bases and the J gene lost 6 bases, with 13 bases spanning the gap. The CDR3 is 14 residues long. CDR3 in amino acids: CASIEGVLNSPLHF. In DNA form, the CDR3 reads TGTGCCAGCATCGAAGGGGTCCTTAATTCACCCCTCCACTTT.

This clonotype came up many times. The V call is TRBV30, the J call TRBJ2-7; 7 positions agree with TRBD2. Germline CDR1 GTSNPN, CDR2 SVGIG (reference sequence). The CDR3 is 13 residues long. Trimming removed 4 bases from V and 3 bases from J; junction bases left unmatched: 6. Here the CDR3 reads CAWNTGGGYEQYF. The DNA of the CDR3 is TGTGCCTGGAACACGGGAGGTGGCTACGAGCAGTACTTC.

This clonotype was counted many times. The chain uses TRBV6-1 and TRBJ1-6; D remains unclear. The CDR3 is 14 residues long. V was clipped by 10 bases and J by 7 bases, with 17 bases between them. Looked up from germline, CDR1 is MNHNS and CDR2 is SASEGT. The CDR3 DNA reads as TGTGCCACCTCTACAGTGCCCTTCAATTCACCCCTCCACTTT. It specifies CATSTVPFNSPLHF.